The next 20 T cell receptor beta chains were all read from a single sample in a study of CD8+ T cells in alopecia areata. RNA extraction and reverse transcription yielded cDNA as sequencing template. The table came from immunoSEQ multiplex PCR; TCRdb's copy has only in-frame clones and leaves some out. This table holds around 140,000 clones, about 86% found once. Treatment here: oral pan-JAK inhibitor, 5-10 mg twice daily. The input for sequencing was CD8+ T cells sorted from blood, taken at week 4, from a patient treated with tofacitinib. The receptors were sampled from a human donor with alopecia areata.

CDR3 amino acids: CASRPNVGAGTGELFF. CDR3 in DNA: TGTGCCAGCAGACCCAACGTGGGGGCGGGCACCGGGGAGCTGTTTTTT. The V and J genes are TRBV2 and TRBJ2-2; possibly TRBD1 for D (6 bases). The V gene lost 6 bases and the J gene lost 4 bases, with 18 bases spanning the gap. Germline-derived CDR1 and CDR2 are SNHLY and FYNNEI. The CDR3 consists of 16 residues.

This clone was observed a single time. This CDR3 is CASSGGNTEAFF. Here the CDR3 DNA reads TGTGCCAGCAGTGGGGGGAACACTGAAGCTTTCTTT. V usage is TRBV27 and J usage is TRBJ1-1; D is possibly TRBD1 (5 bases). V lost 5 bases and J lost 1, with 5 bases in between. The CDR3 is 12 amino acids. The germline V gene encodes CDR1 MNHEY and CDR2 SMNVEV (reference sequence).

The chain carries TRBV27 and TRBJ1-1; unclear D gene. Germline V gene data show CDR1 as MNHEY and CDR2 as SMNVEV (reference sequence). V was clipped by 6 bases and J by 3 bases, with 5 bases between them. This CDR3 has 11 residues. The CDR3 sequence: CASRDYTEAFF. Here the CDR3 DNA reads TGTGCCAGCAGGGACTACACTGAAGCTTTCTTT.

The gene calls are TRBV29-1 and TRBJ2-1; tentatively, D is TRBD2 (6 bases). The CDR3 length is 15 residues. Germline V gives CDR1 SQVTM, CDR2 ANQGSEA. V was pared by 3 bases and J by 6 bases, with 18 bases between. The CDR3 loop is CSVEWGVRDSNEQFF. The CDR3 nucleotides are TGCAGCGTTGAGTGGGGGGTCAGAGACTCCAATGAGCAGTTCTTC.

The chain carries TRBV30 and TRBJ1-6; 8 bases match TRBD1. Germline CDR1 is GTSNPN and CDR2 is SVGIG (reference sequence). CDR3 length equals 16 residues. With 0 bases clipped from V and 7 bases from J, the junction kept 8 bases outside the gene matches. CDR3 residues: CAWSVDRGKGNSPLHF. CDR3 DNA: TGTGCCTGGAGTGTAGACAGGGGCAAAGGGAATTCACCCCTCCACTTT. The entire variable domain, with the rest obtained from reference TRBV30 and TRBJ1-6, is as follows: SQTIHQWPATLVQPVGSPLSLECTVEGTSNPNLYWYRQAAGRGLQLLFYSVGIGQISSEVPQNLSASRPQDRQFILSSKKLLLSDSGFYLCAWSVDRGKGNSPLHFGNGTRLTVT.

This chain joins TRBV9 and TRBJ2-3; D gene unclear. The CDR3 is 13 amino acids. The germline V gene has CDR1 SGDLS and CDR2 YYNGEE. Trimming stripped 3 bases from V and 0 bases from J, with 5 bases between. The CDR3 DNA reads TGTGCCAGCAGCGGGGCTAGCACAGATACGCAGTATTTT. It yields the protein CASSGASTDTQYF. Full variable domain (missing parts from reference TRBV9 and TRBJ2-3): DSGVTQTPKHLITATGQRVTLRCSPRSGDLSVYWYQQSLDQGLQFLIQYYNGEERAKGNILERFSAQQFPDLHSELNLSSLELGDSALYFCASSGASTDTQYFGPGTRLTVL.

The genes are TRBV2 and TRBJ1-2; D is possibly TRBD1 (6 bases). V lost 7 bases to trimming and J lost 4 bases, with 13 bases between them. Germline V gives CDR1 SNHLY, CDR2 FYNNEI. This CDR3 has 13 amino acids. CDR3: CASMGGLAYGYTF. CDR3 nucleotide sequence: TGTGCCAGCATGGGGGGGCTTGCCTATGGCTACACCTTC.

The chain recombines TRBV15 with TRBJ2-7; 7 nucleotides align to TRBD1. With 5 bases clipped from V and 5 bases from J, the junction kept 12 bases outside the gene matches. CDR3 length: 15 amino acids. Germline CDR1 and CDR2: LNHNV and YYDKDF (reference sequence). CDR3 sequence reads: CATSAELQGLNEQYF. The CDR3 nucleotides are TGTGCCACCAGCGCCGAACTACAGGGGTTAAACGAGCAGTACTTC.

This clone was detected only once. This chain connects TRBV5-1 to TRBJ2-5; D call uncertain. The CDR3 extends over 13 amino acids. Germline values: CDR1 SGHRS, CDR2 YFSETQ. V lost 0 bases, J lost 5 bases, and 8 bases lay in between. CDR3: CASSLAGTETQYF. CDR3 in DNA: TGCGCCAGCAGCTTGGCCGGTACGGAGACCCAGTACTTC.

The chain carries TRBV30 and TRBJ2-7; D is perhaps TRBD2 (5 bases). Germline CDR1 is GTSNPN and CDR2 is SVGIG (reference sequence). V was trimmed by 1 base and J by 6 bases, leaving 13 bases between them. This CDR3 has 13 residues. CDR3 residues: CAWSEAEGGEQYF. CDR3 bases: TGTGCCTGGAGTGAGGCAGAAGGAGGCGAGCAGTACTTC.

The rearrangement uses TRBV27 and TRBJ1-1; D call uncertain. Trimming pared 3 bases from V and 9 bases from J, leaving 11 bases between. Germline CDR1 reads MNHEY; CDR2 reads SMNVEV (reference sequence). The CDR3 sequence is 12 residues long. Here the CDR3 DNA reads TGTGCCAGCAGTTTCGGGTCCGGTAAAGCTTTCTTT. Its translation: CASSFGSGKAFF.

For the CDR3, the DNA is TGTGCCACCAGCAGACTGAGTAAGGAGACCCAGTACTTC. Its translation is CATSRLSKETQYF. The chain is built from TRBV15 and TRBJ2-5; unclear D gene. This CDR3 has 13 amino acids. V was clipped by 2 bases and J by 5 bases, with 9 bases between them. In germline, CDR1 is LNHNV, CDR2 YYDKDF (reference sequence).

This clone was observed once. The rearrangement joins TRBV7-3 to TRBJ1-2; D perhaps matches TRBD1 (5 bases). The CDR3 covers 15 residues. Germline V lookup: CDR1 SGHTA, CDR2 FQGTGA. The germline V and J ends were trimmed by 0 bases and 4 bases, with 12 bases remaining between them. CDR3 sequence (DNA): TGTGCCAGCAGCTTAACCGTAGGGGACTCCTATGGCTACACCTTC. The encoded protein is CASSLTVGDSYGYTF.

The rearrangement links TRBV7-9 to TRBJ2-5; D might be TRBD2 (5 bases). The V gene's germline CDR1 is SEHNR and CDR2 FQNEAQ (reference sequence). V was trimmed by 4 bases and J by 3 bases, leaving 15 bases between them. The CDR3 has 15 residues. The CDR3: CASSSGDIGEETQYF. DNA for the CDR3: TGTGCCAGCAGCTCCGGGGATATCGGTGAAGAGACCCAGTACTTC. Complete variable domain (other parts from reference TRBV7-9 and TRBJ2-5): DTGVSQNPRHKITKRGQNVTFRCDPISEHNRLYWYRQTLGQGPEFLTYFQNEAQLEKSRLLSDRFSAERPKGSFSTLEIQRTEQGDSAMYLCASSSGDIGEETQYFGPGTRLLVL.

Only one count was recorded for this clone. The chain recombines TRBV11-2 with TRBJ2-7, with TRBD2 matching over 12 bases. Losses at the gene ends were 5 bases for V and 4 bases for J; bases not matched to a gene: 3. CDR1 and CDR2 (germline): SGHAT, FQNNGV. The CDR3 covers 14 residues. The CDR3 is CASSDGTSGYEQYF. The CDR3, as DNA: TGTGCCAGCAGCGACGGGACTAGCGGGTACGAGCAGTACTTC.

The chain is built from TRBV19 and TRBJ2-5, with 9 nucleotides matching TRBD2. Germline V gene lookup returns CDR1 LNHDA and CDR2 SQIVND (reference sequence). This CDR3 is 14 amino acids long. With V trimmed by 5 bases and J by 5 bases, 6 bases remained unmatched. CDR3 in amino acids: CASSAVAGAETQYF. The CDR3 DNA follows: TGTGCCAGTAGTGCTGTAGCGGGAGCTGAGACCCAGTACTTC.

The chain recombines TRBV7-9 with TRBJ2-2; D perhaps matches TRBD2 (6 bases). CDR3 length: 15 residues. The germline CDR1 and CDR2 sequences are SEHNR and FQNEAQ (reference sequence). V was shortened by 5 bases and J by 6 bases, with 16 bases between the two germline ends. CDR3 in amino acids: CASSTPTGRSGELFF. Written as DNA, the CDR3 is TGTGCCAGCAGCACACCTACGGGGAGGTCCGGGGAGCTGTTTTTT.

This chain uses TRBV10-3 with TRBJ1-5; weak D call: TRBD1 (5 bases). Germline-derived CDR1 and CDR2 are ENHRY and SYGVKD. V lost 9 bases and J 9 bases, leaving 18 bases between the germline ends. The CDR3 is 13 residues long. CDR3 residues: CAMPGPLLRPQHF. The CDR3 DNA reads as TGTGCCATGCCGGGACCGCTACTAAGGCCCCAGCATTTT.

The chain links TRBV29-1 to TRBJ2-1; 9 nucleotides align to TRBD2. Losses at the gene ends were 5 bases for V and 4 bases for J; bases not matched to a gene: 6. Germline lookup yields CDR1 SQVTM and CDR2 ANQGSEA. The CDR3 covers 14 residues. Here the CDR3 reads CSVLSGGLYNEQFF. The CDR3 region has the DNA TGCAGCGTTCTTAGCGGGGGCCTTTACAATGAGCAGTTCTTC.

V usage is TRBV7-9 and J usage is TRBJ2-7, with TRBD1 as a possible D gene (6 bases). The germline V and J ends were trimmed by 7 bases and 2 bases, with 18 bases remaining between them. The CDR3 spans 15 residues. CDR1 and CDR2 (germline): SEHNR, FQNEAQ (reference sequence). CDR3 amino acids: CASTSPTGPTYEQYF. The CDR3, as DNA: TGTGCCAGCACCTCCCCGACAGGTCCTACCTACGAGCAGTACTTC.